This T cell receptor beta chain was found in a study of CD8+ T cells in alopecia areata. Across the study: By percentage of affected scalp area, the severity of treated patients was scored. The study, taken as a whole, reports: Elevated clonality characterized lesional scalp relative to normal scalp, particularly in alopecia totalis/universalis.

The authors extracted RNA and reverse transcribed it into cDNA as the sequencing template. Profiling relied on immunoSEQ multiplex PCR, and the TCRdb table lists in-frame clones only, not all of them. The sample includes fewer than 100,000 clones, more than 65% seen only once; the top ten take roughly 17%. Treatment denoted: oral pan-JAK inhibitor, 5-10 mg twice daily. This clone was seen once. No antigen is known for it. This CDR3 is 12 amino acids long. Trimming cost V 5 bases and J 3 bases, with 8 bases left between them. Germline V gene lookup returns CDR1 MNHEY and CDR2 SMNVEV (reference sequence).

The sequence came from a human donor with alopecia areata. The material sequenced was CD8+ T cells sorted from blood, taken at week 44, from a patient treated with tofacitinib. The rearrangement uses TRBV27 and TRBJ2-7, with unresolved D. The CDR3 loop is CASSPNLYEQYF. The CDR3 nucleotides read TGTGCCAGCAGTCCCAACCTCTACGAGCAGTACTTC.